This T cell receptor beta chain was found in a study of T-cell reconstitution after alpha-beta-depleted transplantation in children. The ends were cut back, 5 bases at V and 5 bases at J, with 10 bases in the middle. The CDR3 totals 13 residues. At least ten counts were recorded for this clonotype. For TCRbeta, the library was prepared with unique molecular identifiers. TCRdb analysed the PCR reads with MiXCR anew, one entry per CDR3 protein. The sample lists 490,000 or so distinct CDR3 sequences; more than 9% were seen once. The V call is TRBV12-3 or TRBV12-4, the J call TRBJ2-1; TRBD2 might be the D (6 bases). The sequencing used PBMCs, collected before TCRalphabeta/CD19-depleted stem cell transplant. This clonotype was obtained from a child between 2 and 9 years old with inherited bone marrow failure, due to receive a stem cell transplant. The CDR3 region is CASSPRTNNEQFF. For the CDR3, the DNA is TGTGCCAGCAGTCCAAGGACTAACAATGAGCAGTTCTTC.